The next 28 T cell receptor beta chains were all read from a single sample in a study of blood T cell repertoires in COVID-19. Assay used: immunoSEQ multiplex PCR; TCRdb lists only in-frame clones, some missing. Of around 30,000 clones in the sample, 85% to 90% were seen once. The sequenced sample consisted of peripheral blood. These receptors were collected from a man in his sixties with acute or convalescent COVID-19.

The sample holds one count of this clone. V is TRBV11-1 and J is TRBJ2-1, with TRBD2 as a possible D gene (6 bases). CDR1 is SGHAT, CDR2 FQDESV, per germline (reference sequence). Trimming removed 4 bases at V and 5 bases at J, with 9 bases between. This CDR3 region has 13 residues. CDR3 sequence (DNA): TGTGCCAGCAGCTGGGGACTCAACAATGAGCAGTTCTTC. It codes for CASSWGLNNEQFF.

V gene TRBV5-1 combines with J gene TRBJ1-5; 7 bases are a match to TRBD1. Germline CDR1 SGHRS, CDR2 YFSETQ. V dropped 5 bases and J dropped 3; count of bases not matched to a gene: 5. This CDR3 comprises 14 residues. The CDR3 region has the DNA TGCGCCAGCAGACAACAGGGGTACAATCAGCCCCAGCATTTT. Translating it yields CASRQQGYNQPQHF.

The CDR3 coding sequence is TGCGCCAGCAGCCAAGAAGCCCTCCCCGGGACACTTAGCACAGATACGCAGTATTTT. Amino acids: CASSQEALPGTLSTDTQYF. This chain connects TRBV4-1 to TRBJ2-3; weak D call: TRBD1 (6 bases). The length of the CDR3 is 19 residues. Trimming pared 0 bases from V and 0 bases from J, leaving 19 bases between. Germline V CDR1 and CDR2: MGHRA, YSYEKL.

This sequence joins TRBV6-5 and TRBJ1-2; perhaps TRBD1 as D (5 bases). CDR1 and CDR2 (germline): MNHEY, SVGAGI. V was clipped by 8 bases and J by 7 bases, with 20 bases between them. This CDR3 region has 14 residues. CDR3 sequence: CASARTGVHGGYTF. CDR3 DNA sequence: TGTGCCAGCGCCCGCACGGGGGTGCATGGTGGCTACACCTTC.

The CDR3 nucleotides read TGTGCCAGCAGCTTAGGGGGGACAGGGGCCTACGAGCAGTACTTC. This translates into CASSLGGTGAYEQYF. The chain couples TRBV7-9 to TRBJ2-7; the match to TRBD1 covers 10 bases. CDR1 and CDR2 from the germline V gene are SEHNR and FQNEAQ (reference sequence). The CDR3 is 15 residues long. V gave up 1 base and J gave up 2 bases; unmatched junction bases: 2.

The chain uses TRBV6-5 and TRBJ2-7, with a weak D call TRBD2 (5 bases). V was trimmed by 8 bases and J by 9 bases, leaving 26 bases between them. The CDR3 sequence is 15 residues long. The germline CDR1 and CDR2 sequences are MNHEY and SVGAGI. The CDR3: CASSDGPGSLIGQYF. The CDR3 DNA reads TGTGCCAGCTCGGACGGGCCGGGGTCGCTAATTGGGCAGTACTTC.

In nucleotides, the CDR3 is TGTGCCAGCAGTTACCGGGGGAGGAACACTGAAGCTTTCTTT. Protein: CASSYRGRNTEAFF. The chain links TRBV6-5 to TRBJ1-1; possibly TRBD1 for D (5 bases). Trimming shortened V by 2 bases and J by 1 base, and 8 bases separated the two germline ends. Germline CDR1 MNHEY, CDR2 SVGAGI. This CDR3 is 14 amino acids long.

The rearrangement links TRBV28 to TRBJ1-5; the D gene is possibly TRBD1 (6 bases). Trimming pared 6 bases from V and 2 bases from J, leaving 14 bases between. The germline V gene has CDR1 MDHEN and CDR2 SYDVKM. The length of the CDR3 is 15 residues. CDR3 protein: CASRRPGHRNQPQHF. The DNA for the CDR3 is TGTGCCAGCAGGAGACCGGGACACCGCAATCAGCCCCAGCATTTT.

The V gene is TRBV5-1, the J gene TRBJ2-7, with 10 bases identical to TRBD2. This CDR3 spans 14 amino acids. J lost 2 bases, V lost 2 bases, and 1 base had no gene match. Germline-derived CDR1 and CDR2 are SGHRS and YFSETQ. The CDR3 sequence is CASSLAGGTYEQYF. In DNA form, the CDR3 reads TGCGCCAGCAGCTTAGCGGGGGGGACCTACGAGCAGTACTTC.

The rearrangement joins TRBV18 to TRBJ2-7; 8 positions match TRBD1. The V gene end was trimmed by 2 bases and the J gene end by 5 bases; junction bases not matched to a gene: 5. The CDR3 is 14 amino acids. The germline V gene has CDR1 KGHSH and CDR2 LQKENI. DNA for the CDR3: TGTGCCAGCTCACCAGGGCAGGGGGCCCACGAGCAGTACTTC. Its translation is CASSPGQGAHEQYF.

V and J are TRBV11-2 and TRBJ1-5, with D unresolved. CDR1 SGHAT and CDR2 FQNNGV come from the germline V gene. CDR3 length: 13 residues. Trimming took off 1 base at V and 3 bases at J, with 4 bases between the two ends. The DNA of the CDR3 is TGTGCCAGCAGCTTAGCGGTCAATCAGCCCCAGCATTTT. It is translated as CASSLAVNQPQHF.

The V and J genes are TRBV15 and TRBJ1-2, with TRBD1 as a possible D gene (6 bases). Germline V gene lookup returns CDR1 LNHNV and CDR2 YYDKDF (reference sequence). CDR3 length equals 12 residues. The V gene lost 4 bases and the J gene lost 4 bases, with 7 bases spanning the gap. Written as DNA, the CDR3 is TGTGCCACCAGCATAGGGGGCTATGGCTACACCTTC. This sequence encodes CATSIGGYGYTF.

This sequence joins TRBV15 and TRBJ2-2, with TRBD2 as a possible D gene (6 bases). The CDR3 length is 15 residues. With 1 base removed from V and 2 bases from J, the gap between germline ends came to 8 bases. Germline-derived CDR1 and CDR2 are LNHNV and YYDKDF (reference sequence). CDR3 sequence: CATSRGGVNTGELFF. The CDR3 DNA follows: TGTGCCACCAGCAGAGGGGGGGTAAACACCGGGGAGCTGTTTTTT.

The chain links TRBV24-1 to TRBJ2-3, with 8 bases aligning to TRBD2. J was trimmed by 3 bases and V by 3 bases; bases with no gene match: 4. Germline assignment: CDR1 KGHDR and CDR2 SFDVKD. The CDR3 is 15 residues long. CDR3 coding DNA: TGTGCCACCAGTGATCCAACTAGCGGAACAGATACGCAGTATTTT. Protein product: CATSDPTSGTDTQYF.

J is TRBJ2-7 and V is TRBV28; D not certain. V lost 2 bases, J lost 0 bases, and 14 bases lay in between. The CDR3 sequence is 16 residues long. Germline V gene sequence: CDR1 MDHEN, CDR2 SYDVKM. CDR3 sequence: CASSLNPAESSYEQYF. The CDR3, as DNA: TGTGCCAGCAGTTTAAACCCCGCGGAAAGCTCCTACGAGCAGTACTTC.

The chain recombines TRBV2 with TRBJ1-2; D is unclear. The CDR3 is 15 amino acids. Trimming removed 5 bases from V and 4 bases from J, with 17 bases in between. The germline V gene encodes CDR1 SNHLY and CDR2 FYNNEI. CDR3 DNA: TGTGCCAGCAGTATTGCAGTTACTCGGGGCTATGGCTACACCTTC. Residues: CASSIAVTRGYGYTF.

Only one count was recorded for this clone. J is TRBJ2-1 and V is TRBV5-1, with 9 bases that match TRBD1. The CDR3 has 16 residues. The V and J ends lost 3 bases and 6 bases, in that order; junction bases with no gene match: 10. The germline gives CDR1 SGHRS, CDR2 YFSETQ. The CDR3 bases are TGCGCCAGCAGCTCGTCCGAGACAGGGGGTTTCAATGAGCAGTTCTTC. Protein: CASSSSETGGFNEQFF. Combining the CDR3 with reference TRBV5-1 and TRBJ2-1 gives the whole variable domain KAGVTQTPRYLIKTRGQQVTLSCSPISGHRSVSWYQQTPGQGLQFLFEYFSETQRNKGNFPGRFSGRQFSNSRSEMNVSTLELGDSALYLCASSSSETGGFNEQFFGPGTRLTVL.

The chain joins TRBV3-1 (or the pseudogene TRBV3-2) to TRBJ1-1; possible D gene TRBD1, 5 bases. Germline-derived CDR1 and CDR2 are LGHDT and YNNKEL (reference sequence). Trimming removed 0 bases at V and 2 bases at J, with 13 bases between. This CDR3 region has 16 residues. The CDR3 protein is CASSQDPGGINTEAFF. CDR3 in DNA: TGTGCCAGCAGCCAAGATCCCGGGGGAATAAACACTGAAGCTTTCTTT.

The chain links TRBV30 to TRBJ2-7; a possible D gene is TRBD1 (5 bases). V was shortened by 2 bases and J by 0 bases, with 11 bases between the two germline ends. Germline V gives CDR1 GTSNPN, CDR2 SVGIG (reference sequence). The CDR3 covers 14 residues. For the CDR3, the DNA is TGTGCCTGGAGTTTGGGGCAGAGCTCCTACGAGCAGTACTTC. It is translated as CAWSLGQSSYEQYF.

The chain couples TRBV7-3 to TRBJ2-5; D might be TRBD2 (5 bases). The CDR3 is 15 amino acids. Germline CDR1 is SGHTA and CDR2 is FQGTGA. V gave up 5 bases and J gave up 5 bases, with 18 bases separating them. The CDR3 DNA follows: TGTGCCAGCAGCCCGGGCTGGACTCCTGGGGAGACCCAGTACTTC. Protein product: CASSPGWTPGETQYF.

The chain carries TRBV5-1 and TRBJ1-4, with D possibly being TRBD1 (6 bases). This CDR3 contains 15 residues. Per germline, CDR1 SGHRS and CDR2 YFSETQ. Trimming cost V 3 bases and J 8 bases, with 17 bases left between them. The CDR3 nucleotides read TGCGCCAGCAGCTGGGGAGTGACGGGGGGCGAAAAACTGTTTTTT. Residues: CASSWGVTGGEKLFF.

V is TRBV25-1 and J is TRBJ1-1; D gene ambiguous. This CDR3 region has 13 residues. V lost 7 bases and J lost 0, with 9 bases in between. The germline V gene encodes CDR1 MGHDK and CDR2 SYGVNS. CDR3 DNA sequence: TGTGCCAGCAAAAAAGCTATGAACACTGAAGCTTTCTTT. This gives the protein CASKKAMNTEAFF.

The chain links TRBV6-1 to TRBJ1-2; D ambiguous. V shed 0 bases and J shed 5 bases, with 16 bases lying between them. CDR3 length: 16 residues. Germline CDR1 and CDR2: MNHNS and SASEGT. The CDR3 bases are TGTGCCAGCAGTGAAGCGCCAGTCGGGGTGGGGTATGGCTACACCTTC. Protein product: CASSEAPVGVGYGYTF.

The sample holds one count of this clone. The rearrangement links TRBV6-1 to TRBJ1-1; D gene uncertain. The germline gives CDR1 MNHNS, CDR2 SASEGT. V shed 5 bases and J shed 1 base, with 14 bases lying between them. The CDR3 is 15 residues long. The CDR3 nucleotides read TGTGCCAGCAGTCCCCGGGAACTAGGGAACACTGAAGCTTTCTTT. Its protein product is CASSPRELGNTEAFF.

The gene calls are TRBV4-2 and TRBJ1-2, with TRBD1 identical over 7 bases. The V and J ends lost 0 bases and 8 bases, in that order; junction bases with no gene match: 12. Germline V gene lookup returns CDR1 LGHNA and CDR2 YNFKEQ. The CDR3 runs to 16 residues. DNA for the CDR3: TGTGCCAGCAGCCAAGAAGGGGGCAGGCCTAGTGGGGGCTACACCTTC. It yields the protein CASSQEGGRPSGGYTF.

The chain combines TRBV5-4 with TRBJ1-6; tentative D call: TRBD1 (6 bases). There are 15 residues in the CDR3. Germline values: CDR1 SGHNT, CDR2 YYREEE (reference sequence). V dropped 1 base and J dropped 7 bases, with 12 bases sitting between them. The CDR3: CASSLSGEGNSPLHF. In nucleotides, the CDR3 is TGTGCCAGCAGCTTGTCAGGGGAAGGGAATTCACCCCTCCACTTT.

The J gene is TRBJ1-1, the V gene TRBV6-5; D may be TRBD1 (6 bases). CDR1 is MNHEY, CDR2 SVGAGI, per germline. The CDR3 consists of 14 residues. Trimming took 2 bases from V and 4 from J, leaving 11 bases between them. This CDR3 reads CASSYAGVSTEAFF. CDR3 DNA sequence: TGTGCCAGCAGTTACGCAGGGGTGAGCACTGAAGCTTTCTTT.

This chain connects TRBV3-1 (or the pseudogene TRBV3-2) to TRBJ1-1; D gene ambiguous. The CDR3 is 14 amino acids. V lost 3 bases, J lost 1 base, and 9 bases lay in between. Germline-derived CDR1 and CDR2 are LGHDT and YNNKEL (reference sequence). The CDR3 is CASSHPGWNTEAFF. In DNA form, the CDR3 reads TGTGCCAGCAGCCATCCGGGGTGGAACACTGAAGCTTTCTTT.